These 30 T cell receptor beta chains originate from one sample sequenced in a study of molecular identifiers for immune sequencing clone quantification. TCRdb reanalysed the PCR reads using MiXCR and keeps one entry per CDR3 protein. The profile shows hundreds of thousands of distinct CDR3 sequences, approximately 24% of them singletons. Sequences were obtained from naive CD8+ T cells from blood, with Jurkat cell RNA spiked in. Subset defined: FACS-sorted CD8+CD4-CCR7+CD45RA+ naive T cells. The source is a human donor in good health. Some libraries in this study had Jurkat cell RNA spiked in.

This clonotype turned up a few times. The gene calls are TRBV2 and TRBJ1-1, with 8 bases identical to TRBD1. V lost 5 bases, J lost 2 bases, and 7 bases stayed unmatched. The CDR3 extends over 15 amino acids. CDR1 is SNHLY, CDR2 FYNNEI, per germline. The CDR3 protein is CASSSPDRDNTEAFF. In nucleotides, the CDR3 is TGTGCCAGCAGTTCTCCGGACAGGGATAACACTGAAGCTTTCTTT.

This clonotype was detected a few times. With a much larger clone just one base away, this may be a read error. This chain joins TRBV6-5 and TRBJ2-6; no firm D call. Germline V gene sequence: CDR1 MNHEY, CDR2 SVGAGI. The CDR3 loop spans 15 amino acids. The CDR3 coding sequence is TGTGCCAGCAGTTCTAGGCCCTCTGTGGCCAACGTCCTGACTTTC. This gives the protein CASSSRPSVANVLTF.

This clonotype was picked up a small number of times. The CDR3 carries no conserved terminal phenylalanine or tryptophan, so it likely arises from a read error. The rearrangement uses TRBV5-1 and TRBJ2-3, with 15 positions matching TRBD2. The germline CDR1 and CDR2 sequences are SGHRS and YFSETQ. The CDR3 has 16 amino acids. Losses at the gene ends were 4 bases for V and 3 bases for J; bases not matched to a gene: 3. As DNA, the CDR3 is TGCGCCAGCAGCCCCGGGACTAGCGGGAGGACAGATACGCAGTATTTA. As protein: CASSPGTSGRTDTQYL.

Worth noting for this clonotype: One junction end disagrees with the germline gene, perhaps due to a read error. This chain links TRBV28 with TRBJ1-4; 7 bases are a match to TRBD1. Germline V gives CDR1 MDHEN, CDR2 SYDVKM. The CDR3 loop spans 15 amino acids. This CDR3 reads CAGSFLQGDGEKLFF. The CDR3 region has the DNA TGTGCCGGCAGTTTTCTTCAGGGGGATGGTGAAAAACTGTTTTTT. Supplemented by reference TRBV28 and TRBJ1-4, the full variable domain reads DVKVTQSSRYLVKRTGEKVFLECVQDMDHENMFWYRQDPGLGLRLIYFSYDVKMKEKGDIPEGYSVSREKKERFSLILESASTNQTSMYLCAGSFLQGDGEKLFFGSGTQLSVL.

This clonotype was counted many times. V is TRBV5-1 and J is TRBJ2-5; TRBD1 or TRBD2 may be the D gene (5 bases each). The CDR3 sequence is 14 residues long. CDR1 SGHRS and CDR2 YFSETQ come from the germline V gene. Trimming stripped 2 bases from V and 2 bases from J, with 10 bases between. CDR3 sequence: CASSFRDGQETQYF. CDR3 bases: TGCGCCAGCAGCTTCCGGGACGGGCAAGAGACCCAGTACTTC.

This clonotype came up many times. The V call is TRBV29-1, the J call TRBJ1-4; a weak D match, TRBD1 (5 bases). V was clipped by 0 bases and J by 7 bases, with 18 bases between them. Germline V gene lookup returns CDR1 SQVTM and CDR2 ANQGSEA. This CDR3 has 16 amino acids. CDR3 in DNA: TGCAGCGTTGAAGATTCTGTCGTGCAGGGTGGTGAAAAACTGTTTTTT. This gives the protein CSVEDSVVQGGEKLFF.

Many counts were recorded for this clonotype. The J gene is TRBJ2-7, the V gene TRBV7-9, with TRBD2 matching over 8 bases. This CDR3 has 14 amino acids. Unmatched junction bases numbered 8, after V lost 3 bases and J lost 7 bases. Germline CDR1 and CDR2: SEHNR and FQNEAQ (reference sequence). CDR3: CASSLPGGPWEQYF. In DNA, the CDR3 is TGTGCCAGCAGCTTGCCGGGAGGGCCCTGGGAGCAGTACTTC.

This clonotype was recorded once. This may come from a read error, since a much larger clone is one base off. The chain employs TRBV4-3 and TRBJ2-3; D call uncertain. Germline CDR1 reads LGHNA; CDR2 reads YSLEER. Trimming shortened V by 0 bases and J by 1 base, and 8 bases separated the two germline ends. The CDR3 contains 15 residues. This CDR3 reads CASSQDLTGTDTQYF. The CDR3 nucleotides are TGCGCCAGCAGCCAAGATCTTACAGGCACAGATACGCAGTATTTT.

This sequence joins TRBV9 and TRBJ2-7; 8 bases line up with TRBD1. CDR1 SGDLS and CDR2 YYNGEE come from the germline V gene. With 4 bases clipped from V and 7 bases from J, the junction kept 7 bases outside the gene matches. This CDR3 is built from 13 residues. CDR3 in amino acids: CASSTQGVEEQYF. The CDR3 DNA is TGTGCCAGCAGCACACAGGGGGTGGAAGAGCAGTACTTC. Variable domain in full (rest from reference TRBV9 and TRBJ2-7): DSGVTQTPKHLITATGQRVTLRCSPRSGDLSVYWYQQSLDQGLQFLIQYYNGEERAKGNILERFSAQQFPDLHSELNLSSLELGDSALYFCASSTQGVEEQYFGPGTRLTVT.

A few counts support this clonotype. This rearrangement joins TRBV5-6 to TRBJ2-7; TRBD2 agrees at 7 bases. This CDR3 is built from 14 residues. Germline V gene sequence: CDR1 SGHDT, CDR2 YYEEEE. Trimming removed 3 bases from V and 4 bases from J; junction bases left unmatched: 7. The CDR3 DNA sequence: TGTGCCAGCAGCTGGGGACTATCTGAGTACGAGCAGTACTTC. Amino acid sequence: CASSWGLSEYEQYF. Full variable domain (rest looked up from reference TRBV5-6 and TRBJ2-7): DAGVTQSPTHLIKTRGQQVTLRCSPKSGHDTVSWYQQALGQGPQFIFQYYEEEERQRGNFPDRFSGHQFPNYSSELNVNALLLGDSALYLCASSWGLSEYEQYFGPGTRLTVT.

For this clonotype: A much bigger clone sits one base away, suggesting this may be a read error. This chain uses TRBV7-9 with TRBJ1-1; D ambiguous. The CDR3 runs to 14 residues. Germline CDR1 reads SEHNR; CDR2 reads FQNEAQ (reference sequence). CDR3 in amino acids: CASSLGLTNTETFF. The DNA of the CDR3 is TGTGCCAGCAGCTTAGGCTTAACGAACACTGAAACTTTCTTT. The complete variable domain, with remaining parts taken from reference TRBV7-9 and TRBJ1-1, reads DTGVSQNPRHKITKRGQNVTFRCDPISEHNRLYWYRQTLGQGPEFLTYFQNEAQLEKSRLLSDRFSAERPKGSFSTLEIQRTEQGDSAMYLCASSLGLTNTETFFGQGTRLTVV.

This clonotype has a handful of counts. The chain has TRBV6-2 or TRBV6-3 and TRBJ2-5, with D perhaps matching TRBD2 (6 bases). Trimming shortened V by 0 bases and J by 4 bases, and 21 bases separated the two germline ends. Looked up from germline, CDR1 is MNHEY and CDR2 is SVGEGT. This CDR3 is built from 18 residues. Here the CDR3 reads CASSYSPSVAEPGETQYF. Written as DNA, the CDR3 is TGTGCCAGCAGTTACTCCCCCTCTGTAGCGGAGCCCGGAGAGACCCAGTACTTC.

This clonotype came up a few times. CDR3 sequence (DNA): TGCAGTGCTAGAGAACTCGAAGTAGCGGGGCCCTACGAGCAGTACTTC. Translation: CSARELEVAGPYEQYF. The chain recombines TRBV20-1 with TRBJ2-7; 8 bases match TRBD2. The junction had 9 bases not matched to a gene; V was cut back by 0 bases and J by 2 bases. Germline V gives CDR1 DFQATT, CDR2 SNEGSKA (reference sequence). The CDR3 is 16 amino acids.

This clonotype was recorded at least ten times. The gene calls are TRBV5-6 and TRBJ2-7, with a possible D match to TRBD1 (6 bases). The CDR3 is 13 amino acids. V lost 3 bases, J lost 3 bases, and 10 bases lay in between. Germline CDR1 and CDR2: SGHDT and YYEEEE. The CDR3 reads CASSYGQFYEQYF. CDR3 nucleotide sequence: TGTGCCAGCAGCTACGGACAGTTCTACGAGCAGTACTTC.

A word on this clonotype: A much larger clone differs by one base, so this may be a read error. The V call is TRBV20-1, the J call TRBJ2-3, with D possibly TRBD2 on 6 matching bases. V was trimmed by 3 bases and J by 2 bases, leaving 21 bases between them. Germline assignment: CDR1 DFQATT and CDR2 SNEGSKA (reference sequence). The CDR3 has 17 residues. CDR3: CSARPWGTSLHTDTQYF. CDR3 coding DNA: TGCAGTGCTAGGCCATGGGGAACTAGCCTTCACACAGATACGCAGTATTTT.

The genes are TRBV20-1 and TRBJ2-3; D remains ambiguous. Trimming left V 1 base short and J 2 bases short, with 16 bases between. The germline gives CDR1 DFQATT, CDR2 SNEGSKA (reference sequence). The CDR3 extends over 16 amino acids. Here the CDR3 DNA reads TGCAGTGCTAGAGGAGCCCGCCGGGTATCCACAGATACGCAGTATTTT. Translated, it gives CSARGARRVSTDTQYF.

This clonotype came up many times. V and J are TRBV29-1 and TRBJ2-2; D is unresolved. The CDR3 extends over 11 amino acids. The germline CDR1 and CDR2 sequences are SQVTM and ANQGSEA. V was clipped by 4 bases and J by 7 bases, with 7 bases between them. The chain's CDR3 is CSVGQGGELFF. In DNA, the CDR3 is TGCAGCGTTGGTCAAGGCGGGGAGCTGTTTTTT.

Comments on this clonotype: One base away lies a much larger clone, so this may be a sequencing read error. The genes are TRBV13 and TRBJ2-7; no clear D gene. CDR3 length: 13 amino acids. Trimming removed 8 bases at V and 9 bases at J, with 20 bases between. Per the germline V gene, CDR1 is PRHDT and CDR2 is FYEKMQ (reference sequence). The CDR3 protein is CASGLLREVPQYF. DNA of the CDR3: TGTGCCAGCGGTTTGCTAAGAGAAGTCCCGCAGTACTTC.

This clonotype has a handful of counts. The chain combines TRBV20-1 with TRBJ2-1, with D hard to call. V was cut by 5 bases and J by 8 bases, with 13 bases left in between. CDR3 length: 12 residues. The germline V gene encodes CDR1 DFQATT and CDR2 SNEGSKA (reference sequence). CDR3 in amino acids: CSASVGFDEQFF. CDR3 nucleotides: TGCAGTGCTTCGGTCGGGTTCGATGAGCAGTTCTTC.

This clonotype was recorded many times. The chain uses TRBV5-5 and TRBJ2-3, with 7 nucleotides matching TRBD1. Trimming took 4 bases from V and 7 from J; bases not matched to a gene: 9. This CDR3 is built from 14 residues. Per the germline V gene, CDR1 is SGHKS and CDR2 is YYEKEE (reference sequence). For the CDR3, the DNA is TGTGCCAGCAGCCTGCCGGACAGGTGGAATACGCAGTATTTT. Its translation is CASSLPDRWNTQYF.

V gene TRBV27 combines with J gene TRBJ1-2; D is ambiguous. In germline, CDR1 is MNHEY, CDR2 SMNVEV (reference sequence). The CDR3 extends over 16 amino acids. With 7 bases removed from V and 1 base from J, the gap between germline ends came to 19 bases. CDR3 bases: TGTGCCAGCAACCCACGTCAGGCAGCTGATAACTATGGCTACACCTTC. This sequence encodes CASNPRQAADNYGYTF.

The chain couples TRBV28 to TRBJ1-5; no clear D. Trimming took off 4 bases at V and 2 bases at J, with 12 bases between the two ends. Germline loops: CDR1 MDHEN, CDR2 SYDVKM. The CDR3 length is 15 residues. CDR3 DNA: TGTGCCAGCAGTTCCGGAGTCTATGGCAATCAGCCCCAGCATTTT. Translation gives CASSSGVYGNQPQHF.

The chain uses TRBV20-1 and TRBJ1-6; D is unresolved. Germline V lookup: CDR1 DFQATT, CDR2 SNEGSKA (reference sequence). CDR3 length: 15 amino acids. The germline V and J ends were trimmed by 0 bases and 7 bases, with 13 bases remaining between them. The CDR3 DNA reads TGCAGTGCTAGAGATTGGCGCCAGGTGAATTCACCCCTCCACTTT. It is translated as CSARDWRQVNSPLHF.

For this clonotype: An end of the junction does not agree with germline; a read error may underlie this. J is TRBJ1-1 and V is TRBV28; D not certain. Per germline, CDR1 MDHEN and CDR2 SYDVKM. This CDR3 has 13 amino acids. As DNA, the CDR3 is TGTGCCAGCAGTTTAGGGCGCAGCACTGAAGCTGTCTTT. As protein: CASSLGRSTEAVF.

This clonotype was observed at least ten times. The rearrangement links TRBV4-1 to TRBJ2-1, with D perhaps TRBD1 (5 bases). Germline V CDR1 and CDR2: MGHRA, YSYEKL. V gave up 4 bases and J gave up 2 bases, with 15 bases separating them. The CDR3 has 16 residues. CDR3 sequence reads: CASSLTPGLTYNEQFF. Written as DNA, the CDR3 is TGCGCCAGCAGCCTGACACCAGGGTTGACCTACAATGAGCAGTTCTTC.

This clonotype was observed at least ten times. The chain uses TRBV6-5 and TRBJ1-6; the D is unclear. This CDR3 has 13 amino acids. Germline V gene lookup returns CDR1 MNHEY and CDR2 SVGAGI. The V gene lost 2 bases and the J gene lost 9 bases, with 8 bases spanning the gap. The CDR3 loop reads CASSYRVTSPLHF. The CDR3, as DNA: TGTGCCAGCAGTTACAGGGTTACTTCACCCCTCCACTTT.

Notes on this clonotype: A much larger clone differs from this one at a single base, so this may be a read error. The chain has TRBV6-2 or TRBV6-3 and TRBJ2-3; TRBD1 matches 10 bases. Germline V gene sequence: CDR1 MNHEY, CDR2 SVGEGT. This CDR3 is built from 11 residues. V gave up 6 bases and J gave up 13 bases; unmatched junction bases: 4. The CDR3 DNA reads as TGTGCCAGCAGCCGACAGGGGGCGGAGTATTTT. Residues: CASSRQGAEYF.

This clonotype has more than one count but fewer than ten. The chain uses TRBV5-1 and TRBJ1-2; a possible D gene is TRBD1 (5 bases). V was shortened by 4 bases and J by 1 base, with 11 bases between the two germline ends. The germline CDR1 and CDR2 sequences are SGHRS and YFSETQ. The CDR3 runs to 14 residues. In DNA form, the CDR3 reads TGCGCCAGCAGCCCAAAGACAGTTAACTATGGCTACACCTTC. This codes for CASSPKTVNYGYTF.

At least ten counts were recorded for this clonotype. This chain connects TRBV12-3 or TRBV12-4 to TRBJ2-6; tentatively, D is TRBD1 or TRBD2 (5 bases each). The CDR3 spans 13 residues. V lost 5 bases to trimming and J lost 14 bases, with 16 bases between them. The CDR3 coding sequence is TGTGCCAGCAGTCATGAGGGACCCCTCTTCCTGACTTTC. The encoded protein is CASSHEGPLFLTF.

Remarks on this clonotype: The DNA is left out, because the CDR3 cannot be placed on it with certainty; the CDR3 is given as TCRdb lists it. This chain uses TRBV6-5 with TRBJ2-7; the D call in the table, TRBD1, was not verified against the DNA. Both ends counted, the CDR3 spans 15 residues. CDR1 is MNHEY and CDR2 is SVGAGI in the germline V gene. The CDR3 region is CASSILGPNSYEQYF.